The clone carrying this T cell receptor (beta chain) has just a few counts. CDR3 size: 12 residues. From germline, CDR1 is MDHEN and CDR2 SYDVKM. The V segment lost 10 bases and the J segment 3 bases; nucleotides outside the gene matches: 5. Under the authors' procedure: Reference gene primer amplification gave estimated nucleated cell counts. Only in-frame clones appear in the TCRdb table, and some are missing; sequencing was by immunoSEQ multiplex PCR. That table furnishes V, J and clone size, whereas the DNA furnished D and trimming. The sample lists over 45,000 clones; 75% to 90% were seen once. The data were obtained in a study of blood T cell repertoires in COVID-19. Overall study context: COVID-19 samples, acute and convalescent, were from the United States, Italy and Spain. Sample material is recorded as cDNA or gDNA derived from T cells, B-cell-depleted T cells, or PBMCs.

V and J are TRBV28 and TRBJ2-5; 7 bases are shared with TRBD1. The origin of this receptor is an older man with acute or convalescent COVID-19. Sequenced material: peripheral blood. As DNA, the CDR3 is TGTGCCACCACAGGGGACAAAGAGACCCAGTACTTC. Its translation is CATTGDKETQYF.